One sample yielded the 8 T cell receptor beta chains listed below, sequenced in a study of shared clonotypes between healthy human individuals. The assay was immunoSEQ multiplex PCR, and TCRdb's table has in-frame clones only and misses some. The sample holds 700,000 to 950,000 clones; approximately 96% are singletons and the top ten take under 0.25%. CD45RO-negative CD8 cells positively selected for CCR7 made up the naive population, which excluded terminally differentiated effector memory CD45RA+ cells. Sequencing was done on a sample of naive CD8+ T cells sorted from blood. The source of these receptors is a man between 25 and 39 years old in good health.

The CDR3 loop reads CASSLPHPIAGGPDANTGELFF. The DNA for the CDR3 is TGCGCCAGCAGCCTACCCCACCCCATAGCGGGAGGCCCCGATGCGAACACCGGGGAGCTGTTTTTT. V gene TRBV4-1 combines with J gene TRBJ2-2; 10 bases agree with TRBD2. CDR1 MGHRA and CDR2 YSYEKL come from the germline V gene. CDR3 length: 22 amino acids. Trimming at V came to 4 bases and at J to 0 bases, leaving 20 bases not matched to a gene.

CDR3 loop: CASSGPDWSSYNEQFF. The CDR3, as DNA: TGTGCCAGTAGTGGCCCCGACTGGAGCTCCTACAATGAGCAGTTCTTC. V usage is TRBV19 and J usage is TRBJ2-1; D is unresolved. The CDR3 is made up of 16 amino acids. Germline CDR1 LNHDA, CDR2 SQIVND (reference sequence). Trimming cost V 5 bases and J 0 bases, with 14 bases left between them.

The CDR3 loop is CASSLGAGPLYEQYF. DNA for the CDR3: TGTGCCAGCAGCTTAGGAGCGGGACCCCTCTACGAGCAGTACTTC. The chain links TRBV7-2 to TRBJ2-7, with 7 bases fitting TRBD2. Germline CDR1 and CDR2: SGHTA and FQGNSA. V trimming: 1 base; J trimming: 3 bases; junction bases outside the gene matches: 6. This CDR3 region has 15 residues.

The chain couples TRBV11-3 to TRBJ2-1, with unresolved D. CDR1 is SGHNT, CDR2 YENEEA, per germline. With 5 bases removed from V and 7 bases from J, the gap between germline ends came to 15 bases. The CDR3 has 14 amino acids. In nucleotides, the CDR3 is TGTGCCAGCAGCCTAGGCCTGTATGGGAATGAGCAGTTCTTC. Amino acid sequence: CASSLGLYGNEQFF.

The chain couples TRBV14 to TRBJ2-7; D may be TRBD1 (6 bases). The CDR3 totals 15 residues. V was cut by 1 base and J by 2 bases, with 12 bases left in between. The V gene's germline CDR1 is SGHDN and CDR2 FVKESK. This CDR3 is CASSQAGTPTYEQYF. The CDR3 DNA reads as TGTGCCAGCAGCCAAGCCGGGACACCGACCTACGAGCAGTACTTC.

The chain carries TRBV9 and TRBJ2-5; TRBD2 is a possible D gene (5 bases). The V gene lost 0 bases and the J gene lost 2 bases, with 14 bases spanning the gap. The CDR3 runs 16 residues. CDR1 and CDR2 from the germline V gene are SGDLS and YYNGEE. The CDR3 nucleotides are TGTGCCAGCAGCGTAGGGTCGGGATACCAACAAGAGACCCAGTACTTC. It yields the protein CASSVGSGYQQETQYF.

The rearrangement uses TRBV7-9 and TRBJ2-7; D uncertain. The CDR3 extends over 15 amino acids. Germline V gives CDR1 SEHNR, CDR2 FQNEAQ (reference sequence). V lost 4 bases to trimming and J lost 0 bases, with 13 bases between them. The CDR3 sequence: CASSSRVFSSYEQYF. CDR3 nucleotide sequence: TGTGCCAGCAGCTCACGTGTCTTCAGCTCCTACGAGCAGTACTTC.

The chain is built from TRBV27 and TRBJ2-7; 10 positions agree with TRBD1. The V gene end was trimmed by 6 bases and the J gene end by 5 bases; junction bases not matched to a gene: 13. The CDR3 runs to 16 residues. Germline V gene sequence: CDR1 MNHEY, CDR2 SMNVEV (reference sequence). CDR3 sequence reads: CASSIRKGQGHHEQYF. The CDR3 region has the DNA TGTGCCAGCAGCATTCGGAAGGGACAGGGGCACCACGAGCAGTACTTC.